Listed here are 11 T cell receptor beta chains from one sample, sequenced in a study of blood T cell repertoires in COVID-19. TCRdb's table, derived via immunoSEQ multiplex PCR, lists solely in-frame clones and lacks some. The sample includes under 50,000 clones, about 90% of them seen just once. The sequencing sample was made of peripheral blood. The receptor source for this set is a woman aged 40 to 50 with acute or convalescent COVID-19.

The V call is TRBV12-2, the J call TRBJ1-6; TRBD1 was called by the table and not checked on the DNA. TRBV12-2 is termed a pseudogene. The CDR3 length is 18 residues. CDR3 protein: CASRLSGQESSYNSPLHF. The CDR3, as DNA: TGTGCAAGTCGCTTGTCAGGACAGGAGAGCTCCTATAATTCACCCCTCCACTTT.

The chain uses TRBV19 and TRBJ1-1, with D perhaps matching TRBD1 (6 bases). This CDR3 comprises 15 residues. The V end was cut by 4 bases, the J end by 0 bases, with 12 bases between. Germline-derived CDR1 and CDR2 are LNHDA and SQIVND (reference sequence). CDR3 sequence reads: CASSNRQVMNTEAFF. The CDR3 DNA is TGTGCCAGTAGTAATCGACAGGTAATGAACACTGAAGCTTTCTTT.

The chain has TRBV9 and TRBJ1-6, with D unclear. CDR3 size: 12 residues. Looked up from germline, CDR1 is SGDLS and CDR2 is YYNGEE. Trimming stripped 2 bases from V and 9 bases from J, with 6 bases between. CDR3 amino acids: CASSVLSSPLHF. As DNA, the CDR3 is TGTGCCAGCAGCGTCCTAAGTTCACCCCTCCACTTT.

This clone was counted between two and nine times. V gene TRBV12-5 combines with J gene TRBJ1-1, with no clear D. Germline lookup yields CDR1 LGHNT and CDR2 FRNRAP. V gave up 3 bases and J gave up 7 bases, with 9 bases separating them. The CDR3 totals 12 residues. The CDR3 spells CASGFVVNEAFF. CDR3 in DNA: TGTGCTAGTGGTTTTGTCGTTAATGAAGCTTTCTTT. The variable domain in full, with the rest retrieved from reference TRBV12-5 and TRBJ1-1, is DARVTQTPRHKVTEMGQEVTMRCQPILGHNTVFWYRQTMMQGLELLAYFRNRAPLDDSGMPKDRFSAEMPDATLATLKIQPSEPRDSAVYFCASGFVVNEAFFGQGTRLTVV.

This clone came up once. This chain connects TRBV30 to TRBJ2-7; 9 nucleotides align to TRBD1. V shed 4 bases, J shed 4 bases, and the junction held 11 bases outside the gene matches. Germline CDR1 GTSNPN, CDR2 SVGIG (reference sequence). CDR3 size: 15 residues. CDR3 bases: TGTGCCTGGAAGCCCCGGGACAGGGTTGAATACGAGCAGTACTTC. This encodes CAWKPRDRVEYEQYF.

J is TRBJ1-1 and V is TRBV4-2; 7 nucleotides match TRBD1. Trimming cost V 0 bases and J 1 base; bases outside gene matches: 2. Germline CDR1 LGHNA, CDR2 YNFKEQ. The CDR3 totals 15 residues. DNA of the CDR3: TGTGCCAGCAGCCAAGATCGGGACAGGAACACTGAAGCTTTCTTT. This gives the protein CASSQDRDRNTEAFF.

The chain has TRBV7-2 and TRBJ2-7, with a weak D call TRBD2 (5 bases). V lost 4 bases, J lost 4 bases, and 17 bases lay in between. Per germline, CDR1 SGHTA and CDR2 FQGNSA. CDR3 length: 15 residues. CDR3 DNA: TGTGCCAGCAGCTCCTCGGTGGGCAGGACTTACGAGCAGTACTTC. This codes for CASSSSVGRTYEQYF.

The chain recombines TRBV5-1 with TRBJ1-3; D is possibly TRBD1 (6 bases). V was shortened by 4 bases and J by 2 bases, with 16 bases between the two germline ends. The CDR3 has 16 amino acids. Germline V CDR1 and CDR2: SGHRS, YFSETQ. This chain's CDR3 is CASSGQQGLTGNTIYF. DNA for the CDR3: TGCGCCAGCAGCGGACAACAGGGTCTGACTGGAAACACCATATATTTT.

The chain recombines TRBV7-9 with TRBJ1-5; tentatively, D is TRBD1 (6 bases). Trimming stripped 5 bases from V and 2 bases from J, with 10 bases between. The V gene's germline CDR1 is SEHNR and CDR2 FQNEAQ (reference sequence). This CDR3 has 14 amino acids. CDR3 loop: CASSAWTGNQPQHF. For the CDR3, the DNA is TGTGCCAGCAGCGCCTGGACAGGCAATCAGCCCCAGCATTTT.

This chain links TRBV5-5 with TRBJ1-1; TRBD1 matches 7 bases. The CDR3 is 16 amino acids. After removal of 5 bases from V and 6 bases from J, the junction contained 16 bases not matched to a gene. Germline V gives CDR1 SGHKS, CDR2 YYEKEE (reference sequence). DNA of the CDR3: TGTGCCAGCAGTCTACTGCCCTCAGGGGGATTCGCTGAAGCTTTCTTT. It specifies CASSLLPSGGFAEAFF.

This clone came up a few times. J is TRBJ1-2 and V is TRBV19; TRBD1 is a possible D gene (5 bases). Germline V gene sequence: CDR1 LNHDA, CDR2 SQIVND (reference sequence). The CDR3 consists of 14 residues. Deletions cut 3 bases from V and 3 bases from J, with 11 bases between. The CDR3 DNA sequence: TGTGCCAGTAGTATGGAGGGGACCTACTATGGCTACACCTTC. It yields the protein CASSMEGTYYGYTF.